Listed below are T cell receptor beta chains from one sample, sequenced in a study of CD8 T cells in Susac syndrome. TCRdb called the immunoSEQ multiplex PCR reads again in MiXCR, with one record for every CDR3 protein. The table records about 180,000 distinct CDR3 sequences, 85% to 95% of them present only once. Sequencing was carried out using CD8+ T cells from PBMCs. The receptors were sampled from a human donor with multiple sclerosis. The CDR3 runs from the conserved cysteine through the conserved F or W. D genes are given only for firm matches. Part of the rows lack a size; the others show once, few, many or a class for expanded clones.

CDR3aa: CASSVAYDRGLYEQYF
CDR3nt: TGTGCCAGCAGCGTAGCGTATGACAGGGGGCTCTACGAGCAGTACTTC
abundance: -
d_gene: TRBD1
v_gene: TRBV9
j_gene: TRBJ2-7

CDR3aa: CASSPTAGLNNEQFF
CDR3nt: TGTGCCAGCAGTCCAACAGCGGGATTGAACAATGAGCAGTTCTTC
abundance: -
d_gene: TRBD2
v_gene: TRBV2
j_gene: TRBJ2-1

CDR3aa: CSATYFAEAFF
CDR3nt: TGCAGTGCTACCTATTTCGCGGAAGCTTTCTTT
abundance: -
d_gene: -
v_gene: TRBV20-1
j_gene: TRBJ1-1

CDR3aa: CASSLIAGQNSNQPQHF
CDR3nt: TGTGCCAGCAGTTTAATTGCGGGCCAAAATAGCAATCAGCCCCAGCATTTT
abundance: -
d_gene: -
v_gene: TRBV12-3/TRBV12-4
j_gene: TRBJ1-5

CDR3aa: CASSAADRGLYNEQFF
CDR3nt: TGTGCCAGCAGCGCGGCAGACAGGGGGCTCTACAATGAGCAGTTCTTC
abundance: -
d_gene: TRBD1
v_gene: TRBV9
j_gene: TRBJ2-1

CDR3aa: CATGAAFNQPQHF
CDR3nt: TGTGCCACCGGGGCAGCCTTCAATCAGCCCCAGCATTTT
abundance: -
d_gene: -
v_gene: TRBV6-6
j_gene: TRBJ1-5

CDR3aa: CASSSGLAGRRVGAYEQYF
CDR3nt: TGTGCCAGCAGCTCCGGACTAGCGGGACGACGAGTAGGAGCCTACGAGCAGTACTTC
abundance: -
d_gene: TRBD2
v_gene: TRBV7-9
j_gene: TRBJ2-7

CDR3aa: CASSQIAGGGFDEQFF
CDR3nt: TGTGCCAGCAGCCAAATAGCGGGAGGCGGGTTCGATGAGCAGTTCTTC
abundance: -
d_gene: TRBD2
v_gene: TRBV3-1
j_gene: TRBJ2-1

CDR3aa: CATSSERDRVGETQYF
CDR3nt: TGTGCCACCAGCAGTGAGCGGGACAGGGTAGGAGAGACCCAGTACTTC
abundance: -
d_gene: TRBD1
v_gene: TRBV15
j_gene: TRBJ2-5

CDR3aa: CASKLTSGGLYEQYF
CDR3nt: TGTGCCTCCAAGTTGACTAGCGGGGGTCTCTACGAGCAGTACTTC
abundance: -
d_gene: TRBD2
v_gene: TRBV2
j_gene: TRBJ2-7

CDR3aa: CASSWRTGGNEQYF
CDR3nt: TGTGCCAGCAGTTGGAGGACAGGGGGAAACGAGCAGTACTTC
abundance: -
d_gene: TRBD1
v_gene: TRBV27
j_gene: TRBJ2-7

CDR3aa: CSVEGWDRGPHEQFF
CDR3nt: TGCAGCGTTGAAGGTTGGGACAGGGGGCCCCATGAGCAGTTCTTC
abundance: -
d_gene: TRBD1
v_gene: TRBV29-1
j_gene: TRBJ2-1

CDR3aa: CASSPQGWSGNTEAFF
CDR3nt: TGTGCCAGCAGCCCACAGGGATGGAGCGGGAACACTGAAGCTTTCTTT
abundance: once
d_gene: -
v_gene: TRBV25-1
j_gene: TRBJ1-1

CDR3aa: CASRDRGLETQYF
CDR3nt: TGCGCCAGCAGGGACAGGGGGCTGGAGACCCAGTACTTC
abundance: -
d_gene: TRBD1
v_gene: TRBV5-1
j_gene: TRBJ2-5

CDR3aa: CASSSKDAGLSYEQYF
CDR3nt: TGCGCCAGCAGCTCAAAAGACGCAGGGTTGTCCTACGAGCAGTACTTC
abundance: -
d_gene: -
v_gene: TRBV5-1
j_gene: TRBJ2-7

CDR3aa: CATSSETSGDSPSPHTDTQYF
CDR3nt: TGTGCCACCAGCAGCGAAACTAGCGGGGACTCCCCTAGTCCCCACACAGATACGCAGTATTTT
abundance: -
d_gene: TRBD2
v_gene: TRBV15
j_gene: TRBJ2-3

CDR3aa: CASSLSTSAYYEQYF
CDR3nt: TGTGCCAGCAGTTTATCGACTAGCGCTTACTACGAGCAGTACTTC
abundance: -
d_gene: TRBD2
v_gene: TRBV27
j_gene: TRBJ2-7

CDR3aa: CASSQDRLAHEQYF
CDR3nt: TGCGCCAGCAGCCAAGACCGGCTAGCCCACGAGCAGTACTTC
abundance: -
d_gene: -
v_gene: TRBV4-1
j_gene: TRBJ2-7

CDR3aa: CAWSSGTLYEQYF
CDR3nt: TGTGCCTGGAGTAGCGGGACGCTCTACGAGCAGTACTTC
abundance: few
d_gene: TRBD2
v_gene: TRBV30
j_gene: TRBJ2-7

CDR3aa: CASSQDRYYEQYF
CDR3nt: TGTGCCAGCAGCCAAGATCGTTACTACGAGCAGTACTTC
abundance: -
d_gene: -
v_gene: TRBV3-1
j_gene: TRBJ2-7

CDR3aa: CASSQITDTQYF
CDR3nt: TGTGCCAGCAGCCAGATCACAGATACGCAGTATTTT
abundance: -
d_gene: -
v_gene: TRBV3-1
j_gene: TRBJ2-3

CDR3aa: CSARARTGSNQPQHF
CDR3nt: TGCAGTGCTAGAGCCAGGACAGGAAGCAATCAGCCCCAGCATTTT
abundance: -
d_gene: TRBD1
v_gene: TRBV20-1
j_gene: TRBJ1-5

CDR3aa: CASNSSSGGNNEQFF
CDR3nt: TGCGCCAGCAACTCCTCTAGCGGGGGTAACAATGAGCAGTTCTTC
abundance: -
d_gene: TRBD2
v_gene: TRBV5-1
j_gene: TRBJ2-1

CDR3aa: CASGPGETEAFF
CDR3nt: TGTGCCAGCGGACCTGGGGAAACTGAAGCTTTCTTT
abundance: -
d_gene: -
v_gene: TRBV12-3/TRBV12-4
j_gene: TRBJ1-1

CDR3aa: CASSSTGSTGQPQHF
CDR3nt: TGTGCCAGCAGCTCAACAGGGTCGACAGGCCAGCCCCAGCATTTT
abundance: -
d_gene: -
v_gene: TRBV7-9
j_gene: TRBJ1-5

CDR3aa: CSARVGCCADTQYF
CDR3nt: TGCAGTGCTAGAGTAGGGTGTTGTGCAGATACGCAGTATTTT
abundance: -
d_gene: -
v_gene: TRBV20-1
j_gene: TRBJ2-3

CDR3aa: CASRGTGYNEQFF
CDR3nt: TGTGCCAGCAGAGGGACAGGTTACAATGAGCAGTTCTTC
abundance: once
d_gene: TRBD1
v_gene: TRBV28
j_gene: TRBJ2-1

CDR3aa: CASSLSGLEVVDTQYF
CDR3nt: TGTGCCAGCAGTTTATCGGGGCTAGAGGTCGTAGATACGCAGTATTTT
abundance: -
d_gene: -
v_gene: TRBV27
j_gene: TRBJ2-3

CDR3aa: CASSASPRAYGYTF
CDR3nt: TGTGCCAGCAGCGCCTCCCCCAGGGCCTATGGCTACACCTTC
abundance: -
d_gene: -
v_gene: TRBV9
j_gene: TRBJ1-2

CDR3aa: CASSYMAGADEQYF
CDR3nt: TGTGCCAGCAGTTATATGGCAGGGGCTGACGAGCAGTACTTC
abundance: -
d_gene: -
v_gene: TRBV12-3/TRBV12-4
j_gene: TRBJ2-7

CDR3aa: CASSDWGFGETQYF
CDR3nt: TGTGCCAGCAGTGATTGGGGATTTGGAGAGACCCAGTACTTC
abundance: -
d_gene: -
v_gene: TRBV2
j_gene: TRBJ2-5

CDR3aa: CAWSLSDSYEQYF
CDR3nt: TGTGCCTGGAGTCTAAGTGACTCCTACGAGCAGTACTTC
abundance: -
d_gene: -
v_gene: TRBV30
j_gene: TRBJ2-7

CDR3aa: CASSQEPNYNEQFF
CDR3nt: TGCGCCAGCAGCCAAGAACCCAACTACAATGAGCAGTTCTTC
abundance: -
d_gene: -
v_gene: TRBV4-1
j_gene: TRBJ2-1

CDR3aa: CASSDGTGPDTQYF
CDR3nt: TGTGCCAGCAGTGACGGCACAGGGCCAGATACGCAGTATTTT
abundance: once
d_gene: -
v_gene: TRBV25-1
j_gene: TRBJ2-3

CDR3aa: CASSSGPNTDTQYF
CDR3nt: TGTGCCAGCAGCTCAGGACCAAACACAGATACGCAGTATTTT
abundance: -
d_gene: -
v_gene: TRBV13
j_gene: TRBJ2-3

CDR3aa: CATSRDGWARAFF
CDR3nt: TGTGCCACCAGCAGAGACGGGTGGGCGCGCGCTTTCTTT
abundance: -
d_gene: -
v_gene: TRBV15
j_gene: TRBJ1-1

CDR3aa: CASSRLRGAVNTEAFF
CDR3nt: TGTGCCAGCAGCCGGCTACGCGGGGCGGTGAACACTGAAGCTTTCTTT
abundance: -
d_gene: -
v_gene: TRBV3-1
j_gene: TRBJ1-1

CDR3aa: CASSYPAETQYF
CDR3nt: TGTGCCAGCAGCTATCCCGCAGAGACCCAGTACTTC
abundance: once
d_gene: -
v_gene: TRBV7-9
j_gene: TRBJ2-5

CDR3aa: CSARVGYGYTF
CDR3nt: TGCAGTGCTAGAGTTGGTTATGGCTACACCTTC
abundance: -
d_gene: -
v_gene: TRBV20-1
j_gene: TRBJ1-2

CDR3aa: CASLSMGVHEQYF
CDR3nt: TGTGCCAGCTTAAGTATGGGCGTCCACGAGCAGTACTTC
abundance: -
d_gene: -
v_gene: TRBV2
j_gene: TRBJ2-7

CDR3aa: CASSQVSTADTIYF
CDR3nt: TGCGCCAGCAGCCAAGTGTCCACGGCGGACACCATATATTTT
abundance: -
d_gene: -
v_gene: TRBV4-1
j_gene: TRBJ1-3

CDR3aa: CASSILATEAFF
CDR3nt: TGTGCCAGCAGTATTCTAGCCACTGAAGCTTTCTTT
abundance: -
d_gene: -
v_gene: TRBV12-3/TRBV12-4
j_gene: TRBJ1-1

CDR3aa: CASSYGGPDTQYF
CDR3nt: TGTGCCAGCAGCTATGGGGGGCCAGATACGCAGTATTTT
abundance: -
d_gene: -
v_gene: TRBV7-3
j_gene: TRBJ2-3

CDR3aa: CASSVLREGRDEQFF
CDR3nt: TGCGCCAGCAGTGTCTTGCGGGAGGGCCGGGATGAGCAGTTCTTC
abundance: -
d_gene: TRBD2
v_gene: TRBV10-1
j_gene: TRBJ2-1

CDR3aa: CASSFTRTTGELFF
CDR3nt: TGTGCCAGCAGCTTCACTAGGACGACCGGGGAGCTGTTTTTT
abundance: -
d_gene: -
v_gene: TRBV7-6
j_gene: TRBJ2-2

CDR3aa: CAISEEPGYTF
CDR3nt: TGTGCCATCAGTGAGGAGCCGGGCTACACCTTC
abundance: -
d_gene: -
v_gene: TRBV10-3
j_gene: TRBJ1-2

CDR3aa: CASSPGLAVWDEQFF
CDR3nt: TGTGCCAGCAGCCCCGGACTAGCAGTCTGGGATGAGCAGTTCTTC
abundance: -
d_gene: TRBD2
v_gene: TRBV3-1
j_gene: TRBJ2-1

CDR3aa: CSARGTSGIQSSYNEQFF
CDR3nt: TGCAGTGCTAGGGGGACTAGCGGAATACAAAGCTCCTACAATGAGCAGTTCTTC
abundance: -
d_gene: TRBD2
v_gene: TRBV20-1
j_gene: TRBJ2-1

CDR3aa: CSARILSGTDTQYF
CDR3nt: TGCAGCGCCCGGATCCTATCGGGCACAGATACGCAGTATTTT
abundance: -
d_gene: -
v_gene: TRBV29-1
j_gene: TRBJ2-3